This TCR beta chain was obtained from a study of identical twins. General study findings and limits: Out-of-frame sharing of TCR alpha in monozygotic twins was underestimated by models. There is a chance that invariant MAIT and iNKT cells partially muddied zero-insertion analyses.

With 8 bases removed from V and 9 bases from J, the gap between germline ends came to 8 bases. The CDR3 consists of 11 residues. From germline, CDR1 is MNHEY and CDR2 SVGAGI. TCRdb redid the calling of the 5' RACE reads with MiXCR, one entry per CDR3 protein. This table holds 1.5 million to 2 million distinct CDR3 sequences, 25% to 35% found once. This clonotype was recorded a few times. Its specificity is not known. The receptor was derived from a newborn girl in good health. The sequencing input was cord blood. V is TRBV6-5 and J is TRBJ1-6; TRBD1 might be the D (5 bases). CDR3 nucleotide sequence: TGTGCCAGCGGTCAGGGTTCACCCCTCCACTTT. Amino acid sequence: CASGQGSPLHF.